The clone carrying this T cell receptor (beta chain) was detected a few times. Its antigen is not known. The sample comes from a study of lymphopenia after photon versus proton radiotherapy. Study-wide results and caveats: Only patients who died were analyzed for survival; proton advantage is unproven. Post-nadir diversity loss with photons came from oligoclonal expansion, particularly CD8+ Temra cells. A bigger post-nadir fall in TCR diversity correlated inversely with survival time in deceased patients. Proton therapy kept repertoires fairly stable, unlike photons, which gained effector/memory cells.

Sequencing was performed with immunoSEQ multiplex PCR; in TCRdb, only in-frame clones are kept and a portion is missing. The data contain around 63,000 clones, approximately 83% of them seen just once; the ten biggest clones take up around 2.1%. The germline V gene has CDR1 SQVTM and CDR2 ANQGSEA. The CDR3 has 13 residues. The V gene end was trimmed by 3 bases and the J gene end by 8 bases; junction bases not matched to a gene: 5. Material: peripheral blood, obtained from a patient treated with photon-based radiotherapy. This sequence joins TRBV29-1 and TRBJ2-2; 8 bases line up with TRBD1. This receptor was obtained from a man between 35 and 55 years old with gastric cancer. CDR3 nucleotide sequence: TGCAGCGTTGACAGGGGGCGCAGGGGGGAGCTGTTTTTT. This codes for CSVDRGRRGELFF.